This TCR beta chain was recorded in a study of ipilimumab plus nivolumab after autologous stem cell transplantation (dated by TCRdb to the early 2020s). Regarding the study in general: A median of roughly 5 ipilimumab doses and about 8 nivolumab doses was received by trial patients. Both primary refractory and relapsed disease were represented in the DLBCL cohort, where 18-month progression-free survival was around 84% and 29%, respectively. The trial enrolled patients with high-risk diffuse large B cell lymphoma, mature T cell lymphoma, or multiple myeloma undergoing autologous transplant. Approximately 35 patients made up the trial's intent-to-treat population.

Libraries were constructed by the immunoSEQ multiplex PCR assay. TCRdb holds this immuneACCESS table with in-frame rearrangements only. Some clones are missing; in checked studies, unresolved V genes explain under half, and the rest has no known cause. In all, the sample holds under 20,000 clones, and approximately 79% of those were seen once. The ten largest clones take up 35% of the sample. Checkpoint therapy was initiated 14 to 28 days after autologous transplant, and ipilimumab was administered at 1 mg/kg intravenously on day 1 of selected weeks. Nivolumab was administered at 3 mg/kg intravenously on day 1 of weeks 1, 4, 7, 10, and every two weeks through week 26. Combined checkpoint inhibition with ipilimumab and nivolumab as consolidation after autologous stem cell transplantation was tested in a Phase Ib clinical trial. What the authors observed across the whole study: According to the authors, a biologic rationale for studying the approach further came from T cell receptor repertoire, regulatory T cell phenotype and gut microbiota profiles. Combined checkpoint inhibition as post-transplant consolidation was concluded by the authors to appear tolerable.

From its cysteine to its phenylalanine, the CDR3 spans 12 amino acids. The retained sequence is limited to the CDR3, 36 bases, with the frame set at the first base. Here V drops 3 bases and J drops 12 bases, and the junction holds 3 bases not matched to any gene. As encoded in the germline V gene, CDR1 is SNHLY while CDR2 is FYNNEI. Remarks on this clone: Its antigen is currently not known. No base-level quality is on record; no much larger clone is a single base apart.

The starting material was PBMCs, obtained in a trial of ipilimumab plus nivolumab as post-transplant consolidation. The TCR sequence derives from a male donor with diffuse large B-cell lymphoma. This receptor chain uses TRBV2 and TRBJ2-1; TRBD2 matches 9 bases in the middle. The CDR3 reads CASSEIAGAQFF. The DNA sequence is TGTGCCAGCAGTGAGATAGCGGGAGCGCAGTTCTTC.